This T cell receptor (beta chain) was sequenced during a study of blood T cell repertoires in COVID-19. Looking at the study overall: Donors in the United States, Italy and Spain gave samples during acute or convalescent COVID-19.

Germline loops: CDR1 SGDLS, CDR2 YYNGEE. The junction had 12 bases not matched to a gene; V was cut back by 4 bases and J by 4 bases. There are 16 residues in the CDR3. In the authors' methods: Researchers report that nucleated cell counts were estimated from reference gene primer amplification. The data were produced by immunoSEQ multiplex PCR, yet TCRdb's version contains in-frame clones alone and is incomplete. From that table come the V and J calls and clone size; the DNA was used to work out D and trimming. The repertoire holds tens of thousands of clones, with around four fifths as singletons. The sequencing input was peripheral blood. The sequence derives from a man between 65 and 80 years old with acute or convalescent COVID-19. The rearrangement joins TRBV9 to TRBJ1-1, with 8 bases identical to TRBD1. Written as DNA, the CDR3 is TGTGCCAGCAGCCCCGGACAGGGAAATGGGGGCACTGAAGCTTTCTTT. It is translated as CASSPGQGNGGTEAFF.